This TCR beta chain originates from a study of Ad26.COV2.S vaccination and SARS-CoV-2 variants. Study-level findings and limits: Breadth of non-spike TCRs did not differ between vaccinees and placebo recipients.

The method was immunoSEQ multiplex PCR; TCRdb's version includes in-frame clones alone and lacks a portion of them. Among around 380,000 clones listed, around nine tenths were seen once. This clone occurred once. Its antigen is undetermined. CDR1 is SGHRS, CDR2 YFSETQ, per germline. CDR3 length: 13 residues. V dropped 5 bases and J dropped 5 bases, with 12 bases sitting between them. Treatment in this sample: roughly 19 received Ad26.COV2.S at low or high dose, single or two shots; 5 received placebo; per-sample allocation not given. After the first vaccine or placebo injection, samples were drawn on day 63. Vaccination used an Ad26 vector expressing Wuhan-strain SARS-CoV-2 spike.

This specimen consisted of peripheral blood, obtained in a trial of Ad26.COV2.S vaccine versus placebo. This TCR was sampled from a person between 18 and 59 years old who received the Ad26.COV2.S COVID-19 vaccine or a placebo. This chain connects TRBV5-1 to TRBJ2-3, with D possibly being TRBD2 (6 bases). CDR3 bases: TGCGCCAGCAGAACGGGGGAGCGAGATACGCAGTATTTT. Translated: CASRTGERDTQYF.